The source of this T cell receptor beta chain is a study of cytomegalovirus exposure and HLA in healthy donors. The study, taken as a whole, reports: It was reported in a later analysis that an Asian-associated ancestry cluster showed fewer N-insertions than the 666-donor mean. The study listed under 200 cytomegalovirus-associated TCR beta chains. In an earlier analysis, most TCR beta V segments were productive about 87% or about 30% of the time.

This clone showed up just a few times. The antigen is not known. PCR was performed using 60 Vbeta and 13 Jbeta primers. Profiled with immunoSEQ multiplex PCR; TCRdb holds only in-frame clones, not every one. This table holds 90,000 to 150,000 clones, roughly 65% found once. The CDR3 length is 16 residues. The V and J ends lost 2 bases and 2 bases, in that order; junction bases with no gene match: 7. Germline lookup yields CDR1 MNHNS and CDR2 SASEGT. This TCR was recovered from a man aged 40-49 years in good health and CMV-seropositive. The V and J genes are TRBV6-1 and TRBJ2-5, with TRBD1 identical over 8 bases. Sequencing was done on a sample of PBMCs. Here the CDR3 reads CASSEFRGQDQETQYF. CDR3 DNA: TGTGCCAGCAGTGAATTTAGGGGACAGGATCAAGAGACCCAGTACTTC.